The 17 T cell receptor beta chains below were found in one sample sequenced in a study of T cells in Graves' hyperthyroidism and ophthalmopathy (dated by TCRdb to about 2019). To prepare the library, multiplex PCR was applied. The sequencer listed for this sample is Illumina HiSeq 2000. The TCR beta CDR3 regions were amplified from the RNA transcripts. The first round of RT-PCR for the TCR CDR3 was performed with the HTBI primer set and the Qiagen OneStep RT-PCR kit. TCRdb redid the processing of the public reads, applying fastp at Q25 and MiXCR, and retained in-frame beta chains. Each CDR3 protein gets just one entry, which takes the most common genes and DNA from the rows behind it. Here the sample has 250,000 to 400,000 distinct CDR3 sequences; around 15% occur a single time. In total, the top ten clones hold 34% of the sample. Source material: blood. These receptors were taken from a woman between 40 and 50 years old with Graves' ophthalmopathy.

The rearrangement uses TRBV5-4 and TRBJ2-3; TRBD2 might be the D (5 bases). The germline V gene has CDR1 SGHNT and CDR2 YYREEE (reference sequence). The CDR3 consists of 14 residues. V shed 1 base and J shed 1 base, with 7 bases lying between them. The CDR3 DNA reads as TGTGCCAGCAGCTTGACTAGTCGCACAGATACGCAGTATTTT. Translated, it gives CASSLTSRTDTQYF.

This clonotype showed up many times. The CDR3 is CASSLRTGARYGYTF. The CDR3 region has the DNA TGTGCCAGCAGTTTACGGACAGGGGCGCGGTATGGCTACACCTTC. The genes are TRBV27 and TRBJ1-2; 9 nucleotides line up with TRBD1. The V gene end was trimmed by 2 bases and the J gene end by 5 bases; junction bases not matched to a gene: 6. CDR3 length equals 15 residues. Germline CDR1 reads MNHEY; CDR2 reads SMNVEV (reference sequence).

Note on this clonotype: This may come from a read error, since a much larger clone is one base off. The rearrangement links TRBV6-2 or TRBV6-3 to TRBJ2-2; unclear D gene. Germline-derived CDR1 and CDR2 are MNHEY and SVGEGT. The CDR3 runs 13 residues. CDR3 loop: CASSPQYTRELFF. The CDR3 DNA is TGTGCCAGCAGCCCCCAGTACACCAGGGAGCTGTTTTTT.

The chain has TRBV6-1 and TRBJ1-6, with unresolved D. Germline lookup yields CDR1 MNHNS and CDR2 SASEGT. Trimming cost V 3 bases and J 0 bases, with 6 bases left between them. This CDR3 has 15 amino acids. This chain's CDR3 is CASSDVSSYNSPLHF. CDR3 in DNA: TGTGCCAGCAGTGACGTAAGCTCCTATAATTCACCCCTCCACTTT.

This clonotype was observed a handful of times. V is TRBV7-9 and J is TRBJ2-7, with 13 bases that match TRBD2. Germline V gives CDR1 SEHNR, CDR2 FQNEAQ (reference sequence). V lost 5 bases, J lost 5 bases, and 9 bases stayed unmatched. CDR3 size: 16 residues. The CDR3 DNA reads TGTGCCAGCAGCACCCGGACTAGCGGGAGCCGGAACGAGCAGTACTTC. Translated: CASSTRTSGSRNEQYF.

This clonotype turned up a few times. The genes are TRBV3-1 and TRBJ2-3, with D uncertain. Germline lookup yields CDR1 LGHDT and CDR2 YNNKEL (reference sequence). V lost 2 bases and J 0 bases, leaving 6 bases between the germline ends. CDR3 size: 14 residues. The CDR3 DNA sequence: TGTGCCAGCAGCCAACGATGGAGCACAGATACGCAGTATTTT. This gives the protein CASSQRWSTDTQYF.

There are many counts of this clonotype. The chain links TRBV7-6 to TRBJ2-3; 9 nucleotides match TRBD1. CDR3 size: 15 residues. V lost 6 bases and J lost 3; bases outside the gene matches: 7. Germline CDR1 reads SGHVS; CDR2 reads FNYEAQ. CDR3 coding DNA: TGTGCCAGCAGGGGACAGGGTTATCGGACAGATACGCAGTATTTT. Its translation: CASRGQGYRTDTQYF.

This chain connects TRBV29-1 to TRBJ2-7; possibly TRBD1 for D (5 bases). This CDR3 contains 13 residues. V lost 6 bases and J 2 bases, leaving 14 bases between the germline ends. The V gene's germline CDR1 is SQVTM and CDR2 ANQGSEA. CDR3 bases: TGCAGCGTCCACGACAGCTACACCTACGAGCAGTACTTC. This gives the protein CSVHDSYTYEQYF.

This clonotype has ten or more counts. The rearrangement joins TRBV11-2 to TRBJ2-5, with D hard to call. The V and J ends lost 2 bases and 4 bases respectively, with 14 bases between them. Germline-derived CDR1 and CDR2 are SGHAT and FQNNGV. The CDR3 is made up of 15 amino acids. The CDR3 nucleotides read TGTGCCAGCAGCTTAAGTGGATCCCTCCGAGAGACCCAGTACTTC. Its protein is CASSLSGSLRETQYF.

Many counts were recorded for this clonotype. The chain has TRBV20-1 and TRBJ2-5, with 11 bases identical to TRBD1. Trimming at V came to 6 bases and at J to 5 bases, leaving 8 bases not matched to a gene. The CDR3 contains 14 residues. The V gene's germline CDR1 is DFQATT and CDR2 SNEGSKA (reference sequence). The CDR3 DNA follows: TGCAGTGCCAAAGGGGACAGGGGGTTGGAGACCCAGTACTTC. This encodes CSAKGDRGLETQYF.

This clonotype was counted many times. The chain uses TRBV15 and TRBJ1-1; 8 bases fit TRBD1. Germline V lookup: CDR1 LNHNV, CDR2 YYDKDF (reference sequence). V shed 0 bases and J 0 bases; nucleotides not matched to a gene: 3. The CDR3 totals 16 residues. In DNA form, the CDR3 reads TGTGCCACCAGCAGAGACTTGGACAGGGTGAACACTGAAGCTTTCTTT. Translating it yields CATSRDLDRVNTEAFF.

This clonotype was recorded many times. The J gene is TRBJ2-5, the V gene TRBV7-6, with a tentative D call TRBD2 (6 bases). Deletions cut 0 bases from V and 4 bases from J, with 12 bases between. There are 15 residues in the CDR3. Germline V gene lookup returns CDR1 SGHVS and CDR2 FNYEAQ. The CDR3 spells CASSLAGGEGETQYF. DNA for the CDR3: TGTGCCAGCAGCTTAGCCGGGGGTGAAGGAGAGACCCAGTACTTC.

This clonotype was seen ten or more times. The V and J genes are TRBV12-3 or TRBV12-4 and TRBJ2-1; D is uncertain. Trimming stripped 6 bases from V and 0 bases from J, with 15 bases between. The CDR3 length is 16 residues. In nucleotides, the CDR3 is TGTGCCAGCAGCAATCGCGACTTGAGCTCCTACAATGAGCAGTTCTTC. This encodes CASSNRDLSSYNEQFF.

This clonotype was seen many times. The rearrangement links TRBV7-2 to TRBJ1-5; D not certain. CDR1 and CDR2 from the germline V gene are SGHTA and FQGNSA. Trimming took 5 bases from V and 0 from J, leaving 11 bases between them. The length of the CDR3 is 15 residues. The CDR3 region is CASSVQRSSNQPQHF. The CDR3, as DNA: TGTGCCAGCAGCGTACAGAGGTCTAGCAATCAGCCCCAGCATTTT. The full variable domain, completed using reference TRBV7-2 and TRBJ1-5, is GAGVSQSPSNKVTEKGKDVELRCDPISGHTALYWYRQSLGQGLEFLIYFQGNSAPDKSGLPSDRFSAERTGGSVSTLTIQRTQQEDSAVYLCASSVQRSSNQPQHFGDGTRLSIL.

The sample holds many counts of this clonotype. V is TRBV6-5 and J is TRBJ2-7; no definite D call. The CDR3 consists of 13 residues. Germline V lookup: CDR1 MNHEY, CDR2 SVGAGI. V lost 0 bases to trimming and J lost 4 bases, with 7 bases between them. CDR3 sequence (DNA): TGTGCCAGCAGTTACTCGGAAGGGTACGAGCAGTACTTC. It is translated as CASSYSEGYEQYF.

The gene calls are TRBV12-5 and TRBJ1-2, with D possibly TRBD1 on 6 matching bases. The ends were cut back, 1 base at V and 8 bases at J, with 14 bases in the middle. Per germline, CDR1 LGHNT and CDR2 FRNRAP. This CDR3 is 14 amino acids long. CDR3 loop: CASGLGQALGGYTF. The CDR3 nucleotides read TGTGCTAGTGGTTTGGGACAGGCCCTCGGGGGCTACACCTTC.

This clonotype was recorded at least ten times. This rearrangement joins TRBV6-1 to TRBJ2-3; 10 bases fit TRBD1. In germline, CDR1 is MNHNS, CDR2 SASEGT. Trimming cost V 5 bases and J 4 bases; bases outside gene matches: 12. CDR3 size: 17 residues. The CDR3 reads CASSKPRDRGGADTQYF. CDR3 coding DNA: TGTGCCAGCAGTAAACCGCGGGACAGGGGAGGGGCAGATACGCAGTATTTT.